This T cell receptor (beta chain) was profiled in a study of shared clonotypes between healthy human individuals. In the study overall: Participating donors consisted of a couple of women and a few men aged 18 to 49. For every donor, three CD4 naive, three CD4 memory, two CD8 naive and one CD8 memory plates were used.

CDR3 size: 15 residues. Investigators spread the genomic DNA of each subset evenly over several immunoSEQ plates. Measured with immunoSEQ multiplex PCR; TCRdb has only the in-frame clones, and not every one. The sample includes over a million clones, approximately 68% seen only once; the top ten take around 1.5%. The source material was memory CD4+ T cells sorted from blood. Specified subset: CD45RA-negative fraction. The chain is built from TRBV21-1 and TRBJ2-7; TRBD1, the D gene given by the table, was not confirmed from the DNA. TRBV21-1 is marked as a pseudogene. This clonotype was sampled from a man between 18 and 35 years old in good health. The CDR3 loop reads CASNGSGQGAYEQYF. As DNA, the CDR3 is TGTGCCAGCAACGGTTCGGGACAGGGGGCGTACGAGCAGTACTTC.